The next 23 T cell receptor beta chains were all read from a single sample in a study of CD8 T cells in Susac syndrome. An input of about 0.45 to 1 ug of RNA was subjected to reverse transcription using random hexamers. TCRdb reprocessed the immunoSEQ multiplex PCR reads via MiXCR and lists one record per CDR3 protein. The table includes about 400,000 distinct CDR3 sequences, more than 80% detected once. The material sequenced was CD8+ T cells from PBMCs. The receptors stem from a human donor with multiple sclerosis.

This clonotype has more than one count but fewer than ten. The chain uses TRBV13 and TRBJ1-1; possible D gene TRBD1, 5 bases. There are 13 residues in the CDR3. Germline values: CDR1 PRHDT, CDR2 FYEKMQ (reference sequence). V shed 6 bases and J shed 5 bases, with 13 bases lying between them. CDR3 DNA sequence: TGTGCCAGCAGTGGCAGGGATTTGACTGAAGCTTTCTTT. This translates into CASSGRDLTEAFF. Filled out from reference TRBV13 and TRBJ1-1, the complete variable domain reads AAGVIQSPRHLIKEKRETATLKCYPIPRHDTVYWYQQGPGQDPQFLISFYEKMQSDKGSIPDRFSAQQFSDYHSELNMSSLELGDSALYFCASSGRDLTEAFFGQGTRLTVV.

The chain links TRBV6-5 to TRBJ1-5; weak D call: TRBD1 (5 bases). With 4 bases removed from V and 7 bases from J, the gap between germline ends came to 14 bases. The CDR3 runs 14 residues. CDR1 and CDR2 (germline): MNHEY, SVGAGI. DNA of the CDR3: TGTGCCAGCAGTTGGGAACCCCAGGGACAGCCCCAGCATTTT. Its protein is CASSWEPQGQPQHF.

The chain joins TRBV5-4 to TRBJ2-3; possibly TRBD2 for D (6 bases). The V end was cut by 0 bases, the J end by 6 bases, with 17 bases between. The germline gives CDR1 SGHNT, CDR2 YYREEE (reference sequence). The CDR3 spans 16 residues. The CDR3 spells CASSLEGSGGGDTQYF. DNA for the CDR3: TGTGCCAGCAGCTTGGAGGGTAGCGGAGGAGGGGATACGCAGTATTTT.

This chain uses TRBV4-1 with TRBJ2-1; no firm D call. V was pared by 1 base and J by 6 bases, with 13 bases between. The CDR3 has 15 residues. Germline V gene data show CDR1 as MGHRA and CDR2 as YSYEKL. CDR3 amino acids: CASSQVRTARNEQFF. The CDR3 DNA reads TGCGCCAGCAGCCAAGTGAGGACGGCCCGCAATGAGCAGTTCTTC.

This chain connects TRBV11-2 to TRBJ2-1, with D perhaps matching TRBD1 (5 bases). CDR3 length: 14 amino acids. Germline-derived CDR1 and CDR2 are SGHAT and FQNNGV. V was cut by 4 bases and J by 8 bases, with 15 bases left in between. The DNA of the CDR3 is TGTGCCAGCAGCTCCTGGACACCATCGGATGAGCAGTTCTTC. Encoded protein: CASSSWTPSDEQFF.

The chain is built from TRBV12-3 or TRBV12-4 and TRBJ1-2; D possibly corresponds to TRBD1 (5 bases). The germline V and J ends were trimmed by 1 base and 0 bases, with 12 bases remaining between them. The CDR3 consists of 16 residues. The CDR3 DNA reads TGTGCCAGCAGTTTAGGTCAAGGGGTCACTAACTATGGCTACACCTTC. Its protein is CASSLGQGVTNYGYTF.

The chain uses TRBV12-3 or TRBV12-4 and TRBJ2-2, with 9 bases aligning to TRBD1. With 6 bases clipped from V and 5 bases from J, the junction kept 7 bases outside the gene matches. The CDR3 runs to 15 residues. CDR3 sequence: CASSPSGTGTGELFF. CDR3 nucleotides: TGTGCCAGCAGCCCCTCCGGGACAGGGACCGGGGAGCTGTTTTTT.

This chain links TRBV30 with TRBJ1-1; D may be TRBD1 (5 bases). Germline-derived CDR1 and CDR2 are GTSNPN and SVGIG (reference sequence). The ends were cut back, 2 bases at V and 8 bases at J, with 9 bases in the middle. The CDR3 contains 11 residues. CDR3 sequence: CAWSRTKEAFF. DNA of the CDR3: TGTGCCTGGAGTCGGACAAAAGAAGCTTTCTTT.

V gene TRBV25-1 combines with J gene TRBJ1-2; maybe TRBD1 (6 bases). This CDR3 is built from 14 residues. Germline-derived CDR1 and CDR2 are MGHDK and SYGVNS. Trimming took off 6 bases at V and 4 bases at J, with 15 bases between the two ends. CDR3 sequence: CASSEPGGGYGYTF. CDR3 DNA sequence: TGTGCCAGCAGCGAACCCGGAGGGGGCTATGGCTACACCTTC.

The rearrangement uses TRBV29-1 and TRBJ2-7; D is ambiguous. V shed 0 bases and J shed 2 bases, with 14 bases lying between them. The CDR3 sequence is 15 residues long. CDR1 and CDR2 (germline): SQVTM, ANQGSEA. The CDR3 nucleotides are TGCAGCGTTGAAGATAGGAGCGTGGTTGCCTACGAGCAGTACTTC. This encodes CSVEDRSVVAYEQYF.

This clonotype was seen just once. V usage is TRBV9 and J usage is TRBJ2-1, with TRBD2 as a possible D gene (6 bases). Trimming removed 0 bases from V and 8 bases from J, with 18 bases in between. The CDR3 length is 16 residues. Germline lookup yields CDR1 SGDLS and CDR2 YYNGEE. The CDR3 loop reads CASSVGGGGTTDEQFF. The CDR3 bases are TGTGCCAGCAGCGTAGGCGGTGGGGGGACCACGGATGAGCAGTTCTTC.

The chain recombines TRBV14 with TRBJ2-2; TRBD2 matches at 8 bases. The germline gives CDR1 SGHDN, CDR2 FVKESK. The CDR3 is 15 amino acids. Trimming removed 4 bases from V and 9 bases from J; junction bases left unmatched: 10. The CDR3 spells CASSRGTRDRRELFF. DNA for the CDR3: TGTGCCAGCAGCCGAGGGACTAGGGATCGGAGGGAGCTGTTTTTT.

The genes are TRBV12-3 or TRBV12-4 and TRBJ2-1, with a possible D match to TRBD2 (5 bases). V was shortened by 5 bases and J by 9 bases, with 11 bases between the two germline ends. The CDR3 contains 12 residues. In DNA, the CDR3 is TGTGCCAGCAGTATAGAGGGTGGTGAGCAGTTCTTC. Translation gives CASSIEGGEQFF.

This clonotype came up once. V is TRBV5-5 and J is TRBJ2-1, with 8 nucleotides matching TRBD1. The germline V gene encodes CDR1 SGHKS and CDR2 YYEKEE (reference sequence). V lost 0 bases, J lost 10 bases, and 3 bases stayed unmatched. The CDR3 is 13 amino acids. The CDR3 sequence: CASSLGGQVEQFF. The CDR3 coding sequence is TGTGCCAGCAGCTTGGGGGGACAGGTAGAGCAGTTCTTC.

In this sample, this clonotype turned up a few times. The chain has TRBV14 and TRBJ2-3; D is undetermined. The CDR3 runs 13 residues. Germline V gene data show CDR1 as SGHDN and CDR2 as FVKESK. Trimming removed 0 bases at V and 4 bases at J, with 5 bases between. CDR3 nucleotide sequence: TGTGCCAGCAGCCAAGAGAGGCCAGATACGCAGTATTTT. This encodes CASSQERPDTQYF.

This chain connects TRBV21-1 to TRBJ2-7; TRBD1 is the table's D call and was not checked against the DNA. TRBV21-1 is noted as a pseudogene. The CDR3 spans 21 residues. The CDR3 DNA follows: TGTGCCAGCAGCAATCCCGAACCGGGACACCACGACCGACTCAAATCCTACGAGCAGTACTTC. It codes for CASSNPEPGHHDRLKSYEQYF.

The V call is TRBV6-2 or TRBV6-3, the J call TRBJ2-7; D remains unclear. V lost 8 bases and J 1 base, leaving 21 bases between the germline ends. The CDR3 loop spans 16 amino acids. Per the germline V gene, CDR1 is MNHEY and CDR2 is SVGEGT. The CDR3 spells CASSSHQGPQSYEQYF. The CDR3 nucleotides are TGTGCCAGCTCTTCCCACCAAGGGCCTCAATCCTACGAGCAGTACTTC.

V and J are TRBV5-1 and TRBJ1-1, with D maybe TRBD1 (6 bases). V was trimmed by 0 bases and J by 0 bases, leaving 9 bases between them. In germline, CDR1 is SGHRS, CDR2 YFSETQ. There are 15 residues in the CDR3. The CDR3 here is CASSLDREMNTEAFF. In DNA form, the CDR3 reads TGCGCCAGCAGCTTGGACAGGGAAATGAACACTGAAGCTTTCTTT.

This rearrangement joins TRBV9 to TRBJ1-3; D possibly corresponds to TRBD1 (5 bases). This CDR3 has 14 amino acids. The V gene lost 0 bases and the J gene lost 3 bases, with 7 bases spanning the gap. The germline V gene has CDR1 SGDLS and CDR2 YYNGEE. In DNA form, the CDR3 reads TGTGCCAGCAGCGTAGCGGGGCTTGGAAACACCATATATTTT. The encoded protein is CASSVAGLGNTIYF.

The chain carries TRBV30 and TRBJ2-7; possible D gene TRBD2, 5 bases. The V gene's germline CDR1 is GTSNPN and CDR2 SVGIG (reference sequence). The V gene lost 0 bases and the J gene lost 3 bases, with 12 bases spanning the gap. CDR3 size: 14 residues. In DNA form, the CDR3 reads TGTGCCTGGAGTGTACCGGAGCGGCTCTACGAGCAGTACTTC. This sequence encodes CAWSVPERLYEQYF.

The sample holds one count of this clonotype. This chain joins TRBV7-2 and TRBJ2-7, with D maybe TRBD2 (7 bases). The CDR3 sequence is 17 residues long. The germline V gene encodes CDR1 SGHTA and CDR2 FQGNSA. The ends were cut back, 1 base at V and 0 bases at J, with 16 bases in the middle. CDR3 DNA sequence: TGTGCCAGCAGCTTAGAGGGAGGGGGTCCATTCTCCTACGAGCAGTACTTC. It specifies CASSLEGGGPFSYEQYF.

The chain has TRBV19 and TRBJ1-1; no reliable D call. The V gene lost 6 bases and the J gene lost 3 bases, with 5 bases spanning the gap. The CDR3 runs 11 residues. The germline V gene has CDR1 LNHDA and CDR2 SQIVND (reference sequence). The CDR3 protein is CASSRYTEAFF. The DNA for the CDR3 is TGTGCCAGTAGCCGGTACACTGAAGCTTTCTTT.

The chain joins TRBV6-5 to TRBJ1-1; no firm D call. The length of the CDR3 is 12 residues. Germline-derived CDR1 and CDR2 are MNHEY and SVGAGI. The V end was cut by 6 bases, the J end by 6 bases, with 11 bases between. The CDR3 region is CASSGPLAEAFF. The DNA of the CDR3 is TGTGCCAGCAGCGGTCCCTTGGCTGAAGCTTTCTTT.